Here is one TCR beta chain with its context. Sequencing was performed with immunoSEQ multiplex PCR; in TCRdb, only in-frame clones are kept and a portion is missing. The sample shows millions of clones, just over 90% of them seen only once. The source of the sample is a study of shared clonotypes between healthy human individuals. Per the germline V gene, CDR1 is SGHTA and CDR2 is FQGNSA. CDR3 size: 15 residues. The V and J ends lost 2 bases and 5 bases, in that order; junction bases with no gene match: 8. Sequencing was done on a sample of naive CD4+ T cells sorted from blood. The sample's subset: CD45RA+ positively selected. V is TRBV7-2 and J is TRBJ1-2; the match to TRBD1 covers 7 bases. This clonotype originated in a young man in good health. The CDR3 loop reads CASSLSGTGAYGYTF. Here the CDR3 DNA reads TGTGCCAGCAGCTTATCGGGTACAGGGGCTTATGGCTACACCTTC.